The sequence of this T cell receptor (beta chain) was determined in a study of shared T cell receptors in the human thymus. The assay was immunoSEQ multiplex PCR, and TCRdb's table has in-frame clones only and misses some. This sample carries hundreds of thousands of clones, 70% to 90% of them seen once, and the ten largest clones take 0.009% to 0.0095%. Germline CDR1 ENHRY, CDR2 SYGVKD. The CDR3 is 13 residues long. Concerning this clone itself: Mismatch with germline at one junction end may stem from a read error.

These same records also appear under a second study, on human thymus T cells. That report notes: The thymus was resected at corrective cardiac surgery. V and J genes seemed to be used with bias in thymic and blood repertoires.

The gene calls are TRBV10-3 and TRBJ2-3, with TRBD2 matching 12 bases. This clonotype was obtained from a boy less than two years old with a congenital heart defect. The specimen sequenced was thymocytes. In nucleotides, the CDR3 is TGTGCCATCAGTGAGTCGAAAGGACTAGCGGGGTTTTTT. The encoded protein is CAISESKGLAGFF.